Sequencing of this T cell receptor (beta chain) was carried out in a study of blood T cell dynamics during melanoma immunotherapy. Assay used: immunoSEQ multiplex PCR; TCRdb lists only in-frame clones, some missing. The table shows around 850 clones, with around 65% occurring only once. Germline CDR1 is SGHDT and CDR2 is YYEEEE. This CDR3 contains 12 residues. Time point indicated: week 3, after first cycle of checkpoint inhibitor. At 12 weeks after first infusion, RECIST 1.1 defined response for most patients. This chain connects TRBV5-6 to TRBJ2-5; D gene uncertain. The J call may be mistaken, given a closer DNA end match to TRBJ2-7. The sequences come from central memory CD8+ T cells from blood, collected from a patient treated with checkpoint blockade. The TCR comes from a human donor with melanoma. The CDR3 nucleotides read TGTGCCAGCAGCTTGTCTGGGTACGAGCAGTACTTC. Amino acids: CASSLSGYEQYF.